The 11 T cell receptor beta chains listed next were all sequenced from one sample in a study of OX40 agonist ivuxolimab in advanced cancers. The protocol was immunoSEQ multiplex PCR, while the TCRdb copy is restricted to in-frame clones and leaves out a portion. In the table there are about 13,000 clones, over 75% of which are singletons. Sequencing used CD4+ or CD8+ T cells sorted from blood, obtained in a trial of the OX40 agonist ivuxolimab. The receptors derive from an adult with an advanced solid tumor such as melanoma, head and neck, liver or kidney cancer.

This clone occurred a few times. This chain links TRBV6-4 with TRBJ1-5; D unclear. Deletions cut 9 bases from V and 3 bases from J, with 12 bases between. CDR3 size: 13 residues. Germline loops: CDR1 MRHNA, CDR2 SNTAGT. CDR3 loop: CASSDGYNQPQHF. For the CDR3, the DNA is TGTGCCAGTTCGGACGGATACAATCAGCCCCAGCATTTT.

The count of this clone is one. The chain recombines TRBV5-6 with TRBJ2-1; D perhaps matches TRBD1 (5 bases). The V gene lost 0 bases and the J gene lost 3 bases, with 7 bases spanning the gap. Germline V CDR1 and CDR2: SGHDT, YYEEEE. The CDR3 totals 14 residues. CDR3 residues: CASSLGQIYNEQFF. The CDR3 nucleotides are TGTGCCAGCAGCTTGGGACAGATCTACAATGAGCAGTTCTTC.

Here the CDR3 reads CASSGVGQGLGDTQYF. The CDR3 DNA is TGTGCCAGCAGCGGAGTGGGACAGGGATTGGGAGATACGCAGTATTTT. The V call is TRBV9, the J call TRBJ2-3; 9 bases fit TRBD1. The CDR3 runs to 16 residues. Germline V gene lookup returns CDR1 SGDLS and CDR2 YYNGEE. The V and J ends lost 3 bases and 5 bases, in that order; junction bases with no gene match: 10.

This clone was recorded a few times. The sample holds other DNA sequences that translate to the same CDR3. The genes are TRBV7-3 and TRBJ2-3; 8 bases align to TRBD2. Trimming removed 5 bases from V and 2 bases from J; junction bases left unmatched: 6. Per germline, CDR1 SGHTA and CDR2 FQGTGA. The CDR3 totals 15 residues. The CDR3 reads CASSPGGGPTDTQYF. CDR3 nucleotides: TGTGCCAGCAGCCCCGGCGGGGGGCCCACAGATACGCAGTATTTT.

The genes are TRBV28 and TRBJ2-5, with D perhaps matching TRBD2 (6 bases). With 7 bases removed from V and 5 bases from J, the gap between germline ends came to 14 bases. The CDR3 loop spans 13 amino acids. CDR1 and CDR2 (germline): MDHEN, SYDVKM. The CDR3 DNA reads as TGTGCCAGCACCTTGCGGGGCGAGGAGACCCAGTACTTC. It codes for CASTLRGEETQYF.

This clone was observed a handful of times. The rearrangement joins TRBV4-1 to TRBJ1-1; 10 positions match TRBD1. Trimming removed 3 bases from V and 7 bases from J; junction bases left unmatched: 5. The CDR3 is 14 residues long. The V gene's germline CDR1 is MGHRA and CDR2 YSYEKL. CDR3 residues: CASSHDRGPLEAFF. The CDR3 DNA follows: TGCGCCAGCAGCCACGACAGGGGGCCTCTTGAAGCTTTCTTT.

This clone was detected only once. This CDR3 reads CASSPRQGYQETQYF. The DNA for the CDR3 is TGTGCCAGCAGCCCGAGACAGGGTTACCAAGAGACCCAGTACTTC. This sequence joins TRBV5-3 and TRBJ2-5; 7 bases are shared with TRBD1. TRBV5-3 is an open reading frame whose function is uncertain. J gave up 0 bases and V 8 bases, and 10 bases lay outside the gene matches. The CDR3 length is 15 residues.

The chain employs TRBV29-1 and TRBJ2-3; TRBD2 matches 11 bases. CDR1 is SQVTM, CDR2 ANQGSEA, per germline. The CDR3 is 14 residues long. With 8 bases clipped from V and 2 bases from J, the junction kept 6 bases outside the gene matches. In nucleotides, the CDR3 is TGCAGCATGGGACTAGCGGAGTTCACAGATACGCAGTATTTT. As protein: CSMGLAEFTDTQYF.

The sample holds one count of this clone. This chain uses TRBV7-8 with TRBJ2-7; 7 positions match TRBD1. CDR3 length equals 16 residues. J was trimmed by 0 bases and V by 3 bases; bases with no gene match: 8. Germline assignment: CDR1 SGHVS and CDR2 FQNEAQ. CDR3 nucleotides: TGTGCCAGCAGCTTTGACAGGGCCCCCCCCTCCTACGAGCAGTACTTC. Translation: CASSFDRAPPSYEQYF.

This clone has just one count. The CDR3 sequence is CASSDGRQGDSPLHF. In DNA form, the CDR3 reads TGTGCCAGCAGTGACGGTCGCCAGGGAGATTCACCCCTCCACTTT. The chain recombines TRBV2 with TRBJ1-6; maybe TRBD1 (5 bases). V was cut by 3 bases and J by 8 bases, with 14 bases left in between. Germline loops: CDR1 SNHLY, CDR2 FYNNEI. The CDR3 totals 15 residues.

The genes are TRBV6-1 and TRBJ2-7, with D possibly matching TRBD2 (5 bases). Looked up from germline, CDR1 is MNHNS and CDR2 is SASEGT. The CDR3 runs 14 residues. V lost 5 bases to trimming and J lost 0 bases, with 11 bases between them. In DNA form, the CDR3 reads TGTGCCAGCAGTTCCAAGAGGGCCTCCTACGAGCAGTACTTC. This codes for CASSSKRASYEQYF.